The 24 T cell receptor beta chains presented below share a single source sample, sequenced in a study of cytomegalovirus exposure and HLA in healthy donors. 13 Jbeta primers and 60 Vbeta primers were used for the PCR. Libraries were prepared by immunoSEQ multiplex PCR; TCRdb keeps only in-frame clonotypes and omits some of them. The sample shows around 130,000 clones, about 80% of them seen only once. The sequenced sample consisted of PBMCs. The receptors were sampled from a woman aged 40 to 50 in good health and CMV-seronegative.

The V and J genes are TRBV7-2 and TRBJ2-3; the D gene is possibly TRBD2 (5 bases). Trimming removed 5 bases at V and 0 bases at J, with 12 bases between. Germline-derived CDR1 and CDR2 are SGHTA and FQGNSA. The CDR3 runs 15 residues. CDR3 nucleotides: TGTGCCAGCAGCAAAATACGGGGTAGCACAGATACGCAGTATTTT. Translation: CASSKIRGSTDTQYF.

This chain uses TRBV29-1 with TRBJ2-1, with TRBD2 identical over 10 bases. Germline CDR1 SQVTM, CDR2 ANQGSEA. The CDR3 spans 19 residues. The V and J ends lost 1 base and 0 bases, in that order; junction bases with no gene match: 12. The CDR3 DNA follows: TGCAGCGTTGAAGGGGGGCTAGCGGGAGCGCTAAGCTCCTACAATGAGCAGTTCTTC. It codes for CSVEGGLAGALSSYNEQFF.

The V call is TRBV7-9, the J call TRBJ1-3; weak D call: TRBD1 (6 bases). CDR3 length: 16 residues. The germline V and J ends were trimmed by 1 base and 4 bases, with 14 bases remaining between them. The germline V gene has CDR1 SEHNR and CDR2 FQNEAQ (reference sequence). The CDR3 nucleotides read TGTGCCAGCAGCTTAGAGGCAGGGGCCACCGGAAACACCATATATTTT. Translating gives CASSLEAGATGNTIYF. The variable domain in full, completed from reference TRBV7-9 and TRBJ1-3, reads DTGVSQNPRHKITKRGQNVTFRCDPISEHNRLYWYRQTLGQGPEFLTYFQNEAQLEKSRLLSDRFSAERPKGSFSTLEIQRTEQGDSAMYLCASSLEAGATGNTIYFGEGSWLTVV.

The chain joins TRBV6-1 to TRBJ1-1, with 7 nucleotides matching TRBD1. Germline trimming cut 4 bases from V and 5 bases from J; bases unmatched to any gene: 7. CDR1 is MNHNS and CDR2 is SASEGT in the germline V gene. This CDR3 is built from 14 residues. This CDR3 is CASSAPGTVTEAFF. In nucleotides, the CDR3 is TGTGCCAGCAGTGCCCCCGGGACAGTTACTGAAGCTTTCTTT.

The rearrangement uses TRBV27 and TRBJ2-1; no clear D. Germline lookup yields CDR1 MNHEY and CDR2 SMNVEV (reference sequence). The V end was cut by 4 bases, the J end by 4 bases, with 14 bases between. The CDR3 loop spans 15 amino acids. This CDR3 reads CASSYRPPRYNEQFF. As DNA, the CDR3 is TGTGCCAGCAGTTATCGTCCCCCTCGGTACAATGAGCAGTTCTTC.

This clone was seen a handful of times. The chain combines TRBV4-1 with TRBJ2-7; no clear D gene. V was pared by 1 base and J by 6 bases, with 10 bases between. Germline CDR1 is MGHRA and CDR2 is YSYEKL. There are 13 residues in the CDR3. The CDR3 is CASSQVPFCEQYF. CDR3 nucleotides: TGCGCCAGCAGCCAAGTCCCATTTTGCGAGCAGTACTTC.

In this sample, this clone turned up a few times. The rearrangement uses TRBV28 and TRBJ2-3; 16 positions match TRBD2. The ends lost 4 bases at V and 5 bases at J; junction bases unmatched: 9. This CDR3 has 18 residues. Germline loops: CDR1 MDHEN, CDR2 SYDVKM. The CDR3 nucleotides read TGTGCCAGCAGTTGGGCTCCGGGACTAGCGGGGGGGAAAGATACGCAGTATTTT. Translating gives CASSWAPGLAGGKDTQYF.

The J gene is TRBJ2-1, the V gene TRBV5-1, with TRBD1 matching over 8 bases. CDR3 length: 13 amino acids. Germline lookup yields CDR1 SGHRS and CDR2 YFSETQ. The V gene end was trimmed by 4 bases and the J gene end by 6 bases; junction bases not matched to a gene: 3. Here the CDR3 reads CASSLDRANEQFF. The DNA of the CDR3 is TGCGCCAGCAGCCTGGACAGGGCCAATGAGCAGTTCTTC. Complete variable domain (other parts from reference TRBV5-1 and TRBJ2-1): KAGVTQTPRYLIKTRGQQVTLSCSPISGHRSVSWYQQTPGQGLQFLFEYFSETQRNKGNFPGRFSGRQFSNSRSEMNVSTLELGDSALYLCASSLDRANEQFFGPGTRLTVL.

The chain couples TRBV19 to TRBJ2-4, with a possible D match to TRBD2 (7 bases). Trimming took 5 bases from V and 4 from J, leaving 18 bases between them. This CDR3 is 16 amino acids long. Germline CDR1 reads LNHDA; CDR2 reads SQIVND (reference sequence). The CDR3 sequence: CASSGYREGGKNIQYF. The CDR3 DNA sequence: TGTGCCAGTAGTGGTTACAGGGAGGGAGGGAAAAACATTCAGTACTTC.

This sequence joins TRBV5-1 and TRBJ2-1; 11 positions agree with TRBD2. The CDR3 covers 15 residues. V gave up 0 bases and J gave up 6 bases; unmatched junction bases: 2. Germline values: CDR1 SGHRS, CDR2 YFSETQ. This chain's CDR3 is CASSLVTSGGNEQFF. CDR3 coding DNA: TGCGCCAGCAGCTTGGTCACTAGCGGGGGCAATGAGCAGTTCTTC.

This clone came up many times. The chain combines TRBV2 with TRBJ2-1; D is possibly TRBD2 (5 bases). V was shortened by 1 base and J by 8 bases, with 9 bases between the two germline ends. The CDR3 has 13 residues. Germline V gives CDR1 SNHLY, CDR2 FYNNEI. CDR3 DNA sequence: TGTGCCAGCAGTGAAGAAGTGGAGGATGAGCAGTTCTTC. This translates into CASSEEVEDEQFF.

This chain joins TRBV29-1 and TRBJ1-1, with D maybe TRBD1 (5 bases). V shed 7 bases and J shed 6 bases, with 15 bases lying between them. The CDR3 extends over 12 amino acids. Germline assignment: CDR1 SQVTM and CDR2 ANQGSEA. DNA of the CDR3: TGCAGCGCAGGTTGGCAGGGTGCTGAAGCTTTCTTT. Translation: CSAGWQGAEAFF.

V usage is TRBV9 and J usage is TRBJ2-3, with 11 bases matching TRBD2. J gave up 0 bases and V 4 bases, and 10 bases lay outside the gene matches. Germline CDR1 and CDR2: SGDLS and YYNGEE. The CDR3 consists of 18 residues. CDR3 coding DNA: TGTGCCAGCAGCCCGCGTAGCGGGGGGGGGCGTAGCACAGATACGCAGTATTTT. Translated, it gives CASSPRSGGGRSTDTQYF.

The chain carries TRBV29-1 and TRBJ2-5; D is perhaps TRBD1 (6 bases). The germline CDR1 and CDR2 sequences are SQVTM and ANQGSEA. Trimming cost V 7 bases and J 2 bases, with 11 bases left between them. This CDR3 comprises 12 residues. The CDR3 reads CSARTVQETQYF. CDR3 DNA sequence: TGCAGCGCTAGGACAGTTCAAGAGACCCAGTACTTC.

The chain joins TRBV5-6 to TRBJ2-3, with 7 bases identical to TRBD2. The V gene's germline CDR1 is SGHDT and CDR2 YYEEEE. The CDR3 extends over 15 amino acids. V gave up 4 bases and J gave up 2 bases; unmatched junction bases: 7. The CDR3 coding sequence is TGTGCCAGCAGCGGTTCTAGCGGATACACAGATACGCAGTATTTT. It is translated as CASSGSSGYTDTQYF. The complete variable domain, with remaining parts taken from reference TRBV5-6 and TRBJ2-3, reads DAGVTQSPTHLIKTRGQQVTLRCSPKSGHDTVSWYQQALGQGPQFIFQYYEEEERQRGNFPDRFSGHQFPNYSSELNVNALLLGDSALYLCASSGSSGYTDTQYFGPGTRLTVL.

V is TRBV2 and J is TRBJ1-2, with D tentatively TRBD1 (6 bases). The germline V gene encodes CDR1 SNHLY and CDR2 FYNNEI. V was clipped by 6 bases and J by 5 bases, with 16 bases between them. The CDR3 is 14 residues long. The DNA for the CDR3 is TGTGCCAGCAGCCCGACAGGTCCCATGTATGGCTACACCTTC. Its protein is CASSPTGPMYGYTF.

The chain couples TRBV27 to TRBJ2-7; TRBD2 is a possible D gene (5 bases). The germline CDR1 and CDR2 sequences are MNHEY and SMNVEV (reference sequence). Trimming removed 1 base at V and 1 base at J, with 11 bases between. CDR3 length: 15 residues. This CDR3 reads CASSLLGEGSYEQYF. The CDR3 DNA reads TGTGCCAGCAGTTTATTGGGCGAGGGTTCCTACGAGCAGTACTTC.

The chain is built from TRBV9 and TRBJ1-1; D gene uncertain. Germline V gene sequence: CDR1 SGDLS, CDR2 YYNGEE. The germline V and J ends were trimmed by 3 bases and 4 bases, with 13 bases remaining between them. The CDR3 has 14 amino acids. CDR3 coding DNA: TGTGCCAGCAGCGCCCGGGTCCGGGGCACTGAAGCTTTCTTT. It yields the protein CASSARVRGTEAFF.

CDR3 sequence (DNA): TGCGCCAGCAGGCCGACTAGCGGTAACACCGGGGAGCTGTTTTTT. It yields the protein CASRPTSGNTGELFF. The rearrangement joins TRBV10-2 to TRBJ2-2; TRBD2 aligns across 9 bases. The CDR3 length is 15 residues. Germline assignment: CDR1 WSHSY and CDR2 SAAADI. The J segment lost 2 bases and the V segment lost 6 bases, leaving 4 bases of the junction unmatched.

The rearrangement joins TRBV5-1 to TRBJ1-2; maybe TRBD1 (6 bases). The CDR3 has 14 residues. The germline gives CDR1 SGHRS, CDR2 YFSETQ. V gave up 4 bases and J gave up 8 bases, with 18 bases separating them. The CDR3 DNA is TGCGCCAGCAGCCCCCCCGGACAGAGGGGCGGCTACACCTTC. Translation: CASSPPGQRGGYTF.

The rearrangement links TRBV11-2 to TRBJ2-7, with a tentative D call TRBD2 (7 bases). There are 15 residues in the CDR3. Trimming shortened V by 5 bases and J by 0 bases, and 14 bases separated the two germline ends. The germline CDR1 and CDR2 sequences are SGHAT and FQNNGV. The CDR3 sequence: CASSKGGGLSYEQYF. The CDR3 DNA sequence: TGTGCCAGCAGCAAGGGGGGGGGACTCTCCTACGAGCAGTACTTC. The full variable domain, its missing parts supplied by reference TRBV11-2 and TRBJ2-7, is EAGVAQSPRYKIIEKRQSVAFWCNPISGHATLYWYQQILGQGPKLLIQFQNNGVVDDSQLPKDRFSAERLKGVDSTLKIQPAKLEDSAVYLCASSKGGGLSYEQYFGPGTRLTVT.

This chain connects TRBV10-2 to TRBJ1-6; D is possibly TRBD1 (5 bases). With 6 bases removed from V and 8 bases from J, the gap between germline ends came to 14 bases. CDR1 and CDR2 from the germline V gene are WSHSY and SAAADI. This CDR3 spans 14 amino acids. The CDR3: CASRGGGGYSPLHF. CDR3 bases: TGCGCCAGCAGGGGGGGTGGGGGATATTCACCCCTCCACTTT.

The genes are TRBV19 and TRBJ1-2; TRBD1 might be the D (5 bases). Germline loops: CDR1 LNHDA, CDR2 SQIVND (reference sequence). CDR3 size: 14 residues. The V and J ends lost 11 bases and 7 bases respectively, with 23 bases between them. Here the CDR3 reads CASAGLQTRFGYTF. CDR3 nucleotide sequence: TGTGCCTCAGCGGGACTCCAGACCCGCTTTGGCTACACCTTC.

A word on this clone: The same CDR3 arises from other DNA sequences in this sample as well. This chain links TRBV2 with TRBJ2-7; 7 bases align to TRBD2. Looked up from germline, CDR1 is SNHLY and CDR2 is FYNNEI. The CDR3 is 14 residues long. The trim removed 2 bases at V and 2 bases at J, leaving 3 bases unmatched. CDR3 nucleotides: TGTGCCAGCAGTGAAAGGGGAGGGGCCTACGAGCAGTACTTC. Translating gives CASSERGGAYEQYF. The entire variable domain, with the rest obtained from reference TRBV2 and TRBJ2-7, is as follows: EPEVTQTPSHQVTQMGQEVILRCVPISNHLYFYWYRQILGQKVEFLVSFYNNEISEKSEIFDDQFSVERPDGSNFTLKIRSTKLEDSAMYFCASSERGGAYEQYFGPGTRLTVT.